These T cell receptor beta chains were read from a single sample in a study of cytomegalovirus exposure and HLA in healthy donors. Sequenced by immunoSEQ multiplex PCR; TCRdb stores in-frame clones only, minus some. The data contain around 140,000 clones, roughly 87% of them seen just once; the ten biggest clones take up 4.5%. Specimen: PBMCs. These receptors were taken from a man younger than 30 in good health and CMV-seropositive. Each CDR3 is given with its conserved first and last residue. A D gene is named only where the DNA matches it firmly. Some rows have no size entry. The others give once, few or many, or a class for an expanded clone.

clone_size	v_call	j_call	d_call	cdr3_aa	cdr3_nt
-	TRBV7-8	TRBJ1-2	-	CASSPSWVADNYGYTF	TGTGCCAGCAGCCCATCTTGGGTGGCGGATAACTATGGCTACACCTTC
-	TRBV2	TRBJ2-7	-	CASSVNIGGSLSYEQYF	TGTGCCAGCAGTGTAAATATCGGAGGAAGCCTCTCCTACGAGCAGTACTTC
-	TRBV5-1	TRBJ2-7	-	CASSPSHQGIYEQYF	TGCGCCAGCAGCCCGTCACACCAGGGTATTTACGAGCAGTACTTC
-	TRBV25-1	TRBJ1-2	-	CASSETGRAYYGYTF	TGTGCCAGCAGTGAAACAGGCAGAGCCTACTATGGCTACACCTTC
few	TRBV4-2	TRBJ2-7	-	CASSQETAYEQYF	TGTGCCAGCAGCCAAGAGACAGCCTACGAGCAGTACTTC
-	TRBV28	TRBJ1-5	-	CASSLPRSNQPQHF	TGTGCCAGCAGTTTACCCCGGAGCAATCAGCCCCAGCATTTT
-	TRBV4-1	TRBJ2-5	TRBD2	CASRTSERGETQYF	TGCGCCAGCAGAACCTCAGAGCGGGGAGAGACCCAGTACTTC
-	TRBV5-1	TRBJ1-4	TRBD1	CASSLGFRTGLNSTNEKLFF	TGCGCCAGCAGCTTGGGGTTTAGGACAGGACTTAATTCAACTAATGAAAAACTGTTTTTT
-	TRBV28	TRBJ1-4	TRBD1	CASSTGTGYEKLFF	TGTGCCAGCAGCACTGGGACAGGGTACGAAAAACTGTTTTTT
-	TRBV5-4	TRBJ1-2	TRBD1	CASSLGTGVLNYGYTF	TGTGCCAGCAGCTTGGGGACAGGGGTCCTTAACTATGGCTACACCTTC
-	TRBV6-5	TRBJ2-5	TRBD2	CASTPSSGIRGAQYF	TGTGCCAGCACCCCGTCTAGCGGGATCCGGGGGGCCCAGTACTTC
-	TRBV30	TRBJ1-1	-	CAWSARWEKTEAFF	TGTGCCTGGAGTGCAAGGTGGGAGAAGACTGAAGCTTTCTTT
-	TRBV14	TRBJ1-5	TRBD1	CASRDGGQGIRQPQHF	TGTGCCAGCAGAGACGGGGGACAGGGGATACGACAGCCCCAGCATTTT
-	TRBV18	TRBJ2-2	TRBD1	CASSSQGQNTGELFF	TGTGCCAGCTCATCACAGGGGCAGAACACCGGGGAGCTGTTTTTT
few	TRBV19	TRBJ1-1	TRBD1	CASSITGAGTEAFF	TGTGCCAGTAGTATTACAGGGGCGGGCACTGAAGCTTTCTTT
-	TRBV5-5	TRBJ2-2	-	CASSLGSGTSHTGELFF	TGTGCCAGCAGCCTCGGGAGCGGGACATCTCACACCGGGGAGCTGTTTTTT
-	TRBV19	TRBJ2-1	TRBD2	CASSIGRAVYNEQFF	TGTGCCAGTAGTATCGGGAGGGCGGTCTACAATGAGCAGTTCTTC
-	TRBV11-3	TRBJ1-2	-	CASSPSNYGYTF	TGTGCCAGCAGCCCGTCTAACTATGGCTACACCTTC
-	TRBV11-2	TRBJ2-1	-	CASSLGAEVKFF	TGTGCCAGCAGCTTAGGTGCCGAGGTAAAGTTCTTC
once	TRBV30	TRBJ2-5	TRBD2	CAWSPVLAANQETQYF	TGTGCCTGGAGTCCGGTACTAGCGGCAAACCAAGAGACCCAGTACTTC
-	TRBV12-5	TRBJ2-5	TRBD1	CASGPPDRPPREETQYF	TGTGCTAGTGGCCCACCGGACAGGCCTCCGAGAGAAGAGACCCAGTACTTC
-	TRBV29-1	TRBJ1-1	TRBD1	CSAGQGGTEAFF	TGCAGCGCCGGACAGGGTGGAACTGAAGCTTTCTTT
-	TRBV28	TRBJ1-3	-	CASSSPLNTIYF	TGTGCCAGCAGTTCCCCTCTTAACACCATATATTTT
-	TRBV18	TRBJ2-7	TRBD2	CASSTGLADEQYF	TGTGCCAGCTCAACCGGACTAGCTGACGAGCAGTACTTC
once	TRBV14	TRBJ1-2	-	CASSQDQQYGYTF	TGTGCCAGCAGCCAAGACCAACAGTATGGCTACACCTTC
-	TRBV7-9	TRBJ2-3	-	CASSLGQGRTDTQYF	TGTGCCAGCAGCTTAGGTCAGGGAAGGACAGATACGCAGTATTTT
-	TRBV5-1	TRBJ1-1	-	CASSFSGGNEAFF	TGCGCCAGCAGCTTTAGTGGGGGGAATGAAGCTTTCTTT
-	TRBV10-1	TRBJ2-5	TRBD1	CASSPGQIRETQYF	TGCGCCAGCAGCCCGGGACAGATAAGAGAGACCCAGTACTTC
-	TRBV21-1	TRBJ1-2	-	CASIQGRQAYGYTF	TGTGCCAGCATCCAAGGTAGACAGGCCTATGGCTACACCTTC
-	TRBV11-1	TRBJ2-1	TRBD1	CASSPRGQRYNEQFF	TGTGCCAGCAGCCCCCGGGGACAGAGATACAATGAGCAGTTCTTC
few	TRBV11-2	TRBJ2-7	-	CASSLDQRRRLRGQYF	TGTGCCAGCAGCCTAGACCAGCGGAGGAGATTACGAGGGCAGTACTTC
once	TRBV18	TRBJ1-1	TRBD1	CASSSTTGDEAFF	TGTGCCAGCTCATCAACGACAGGGGATGAAGCTTTCTTT
-	TRBV19	TRBJ1-1	TRBD1	CASTTQGAGAFF	TGTGCCAGTACCACTCAGGGGGCAGGGGCTTTCTTT
-	TRBV19	TRBJ2-3	-	CASRRGAGTDTQYF	TGTGCCAGTAGAAGGGGTGCGGGGACAGATACGCAGTATTTT
-	TRBV19	TRBJ1-5	-	CASKPGNQPQHF	TGTGCCAGTAAGCCAGGGAATCAGCCCCAGCATTTT
-	TRBV4-1	TRBJ1-1	-	CASSNRAQNTEAFF	TGCGCCAGCTCAAACAGGGCCCAAAACACTGAAGCTTTCTTT
-	TRBV5-1	TRBJ2-2	-	CASSLGGNTGELFF	TGCGCCAGCAGCTTGGGCGGAAACACCGGGGAGCTGTTTTTT
-	TRBV25-1	TRBJ1-1	-	CASKQQGNTEAFF	TGTGCCAGCAAACAACAGGGGAACACTGAAGCTTTCTTT
-	TRBV7-6	TRBJ1-2	-	CASSATKSFYGYTF	TGTGCCAGCAGCGCAACAAAAAGTTTCTATGGCTACACCTTC
-	TRBV12-5	TRBJ1-2	-	CASVTLGQPLIYGYTF	TGTGCTAGTGTCACCCTCGGACAGCCGCTTATCTATGGCTACACCTTC
-	TRBV5-4	TRBJ1-4	-	CASSLVPGDEKLFF	TGTGCCAGCAGCTTGGTCCCAGGTGACGAAAAACTGTTTTTT
few	TRBV10-3	TRBJ2-5	TRBD1	CAIRGTGGETQYF	TGTGCCATCAGAGGGACAGGGGGAGAGACCCAGTACTTC
-	TRBV19	TRBJ1-2	-	CASSIARGEGHYTF	TGTGCCAGTAGTATAGCCCGAGGGGAGGGCCACTACACCTTC
-	TRBV28	TRBJ2-7	TRBD2	CASRGASGGYEQYF	TGTGCCAGCAGGGGGGCTAGCGGGGGCTACGAGCAGTACTTC
-	TRBV5-1	TRBJ2-3	TRBD1	CASSPGQGVTDTQYF	TGCGCCAGCAGCCCCGGACAGGGAGTCACAGATACGCAGTATTTT
-	TRBV7-2	TRBJ1-1	-	CASSPTDTNTEAFF	TGTGCCAGCAGCCCGACAGACACGAACACTGAAGCTTTCTTT
-	TRBV30	TRBJ2-3	-	CAWSPVATTDTQYF	TGTGCCTGGAGTCCAGTTGCAACGACAGATACGCAGTATTTT
-	TRBV5-1	TRBJ2-5	-	CASSLGSRETQYF	TGCGCCAGCAGCTTGGGGTCTCGGGAGACCCAGTACTTC